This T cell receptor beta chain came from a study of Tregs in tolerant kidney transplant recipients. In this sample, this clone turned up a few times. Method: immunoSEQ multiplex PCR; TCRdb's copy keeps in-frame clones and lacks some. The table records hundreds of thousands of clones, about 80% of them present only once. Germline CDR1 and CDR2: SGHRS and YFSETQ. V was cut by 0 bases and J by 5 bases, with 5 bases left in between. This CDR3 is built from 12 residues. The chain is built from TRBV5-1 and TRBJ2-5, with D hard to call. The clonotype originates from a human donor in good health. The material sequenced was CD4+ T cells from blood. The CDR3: CASSLVRETQYF. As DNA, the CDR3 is TGCGCCAGCAGCTTGGTGCGGGAGACCCAGTACTTC.